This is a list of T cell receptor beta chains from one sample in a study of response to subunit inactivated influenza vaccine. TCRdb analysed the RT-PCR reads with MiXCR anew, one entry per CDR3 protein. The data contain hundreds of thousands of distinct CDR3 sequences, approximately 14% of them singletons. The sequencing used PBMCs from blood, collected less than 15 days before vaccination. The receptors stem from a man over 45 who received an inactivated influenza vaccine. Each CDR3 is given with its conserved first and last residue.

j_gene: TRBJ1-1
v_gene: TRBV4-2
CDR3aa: CASSQQTAMNTEAFF

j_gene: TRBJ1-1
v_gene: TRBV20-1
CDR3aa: CSARGGLDRVGRSTEAFF

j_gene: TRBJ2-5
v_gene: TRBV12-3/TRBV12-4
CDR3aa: CASSLDPAVGPRYF

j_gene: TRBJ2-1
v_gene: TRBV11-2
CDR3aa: CASSLGSGNNEQFF

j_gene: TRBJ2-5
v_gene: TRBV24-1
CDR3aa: CATSDLQGQNQETQYF

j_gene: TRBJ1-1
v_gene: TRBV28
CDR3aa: CASSIMGNTEAFF

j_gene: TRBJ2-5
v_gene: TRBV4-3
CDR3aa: CASSQTSGRETQYF

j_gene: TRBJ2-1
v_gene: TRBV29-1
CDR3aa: CSVESSSYNEQFF

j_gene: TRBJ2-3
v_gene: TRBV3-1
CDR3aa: CASSRSRLGRGTDTQYF

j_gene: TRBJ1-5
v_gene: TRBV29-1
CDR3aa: CSVGENSNQPQHF

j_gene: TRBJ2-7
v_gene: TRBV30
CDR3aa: CAYLAGFSYEQYF

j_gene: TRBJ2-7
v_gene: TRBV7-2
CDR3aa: CASSLAGTGNRWEYF

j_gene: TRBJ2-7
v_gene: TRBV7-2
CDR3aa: CASSLLGTSVYEQYF

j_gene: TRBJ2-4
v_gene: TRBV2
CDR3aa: CASQGNGNIQYF

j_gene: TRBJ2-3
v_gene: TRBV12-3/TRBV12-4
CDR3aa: CASSSEGGVGTDTQYF

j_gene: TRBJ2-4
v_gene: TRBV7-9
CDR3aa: CASSPRDSPPPQNIQYF